The 10 T cell receptor beta chains below come from one sample, sequenced in a study of blood T cell repertoires in COVID-19. Profiled with immunoSEQ multiplex PCR; TCRdb holds only in-frame clones, not every one. Counted here are more than 95,000 clones, 75% to 90% occurring once; the ten biggest clones make up roughly 15%. Material: peripheral blood. These receptors came from a man aged 45-65 years with acute or convalescent COVID-19.

The V gene is TRBV5-1, the J gene TRBJ2-1; 13 bases line up with TRBD2. Losses at the gene ends were 6 bases for V and 8 bases for J; bases not matched to a gene: 5. There are 14 residues in the CDR3. Germline lookup yields CDR1 SGHRS and CDR2 YFSETQ. The CDR3 DNA is TGCGCCAGCACCGGGACTAGCGGGGCCTATGAGCAGTTCTTC. Its translation: CASTGTSGAYEQFF.

This clone was found once. The V gene is TRBV5-6, the J gene TRBJ1-2, with TRBD1 identical over 9 bases. The CDR3 is 14 amino acids. Germline lookup yields CDR1 SGHDT and CDR2 YYEEEE. The V segment lost 3 bases and the J segment 4 bases; nucleotides outside the gene matches: 4. CDR3 region: CASSSRDRAYGYTF. CDR3 nucleotide sequence: TGTGCCAGCAGCTCCCGGGACAGGGCCTATGGCTACACCTTC.

The chain uses TRBV2 and TRBJ1-3, with D possibly TRBD1 on 6 matching bases. Germline V lookup: CDR1 SNHLY, CDR2 FYNNEI. The V gene lost 6 bases and the J gene lost 2 bases, with 11 bases spanning the gap. This CDR3 spans 14 amino acids. As DNA, the CDR3 is TGTGCCAGCAGGGATAGGACAGCTGGAAACACCATATATTTT. Its protein product is CASRDRTAGNTIYF.

V and J are TRBV12-5 and TRBJ1-5; tentative D call: TRBD1 (5 bases). Per germline, CDR1 LGHNT and CDR2 FRNRAP. The CDR3 runs to 14 residues. V was trimmed by 6 bases and J by 9 bases, leaving 18 bases between them. CDR3 sequence reads: CASGQDRQGVPQHF. The CDR3 bases are TGTGCTAGTGGCCAGGATAGGCAGGGTGTGCCCCAGCATTTT. Looking up the rest from reference TRBV12-5 and TRBJ1-5 gives the full variable domain: DARVTQTPRHKVTEMGQEVTMRCQPILGHNTVFWYRQTMMQGLELLAYFRNRAPLDDSGMPKDRFSAEMPDATLATLKIQPSEPRDSAVYFCASGQDRQGVPQHFGDGTRLSIL.

The J gene is TRBJ2-7, the V gene TRBV29-1; possible D gene TRBD1, 6 bases. Germline V gives CDR1 SQVTM, CDR2 ANQGSEA. The CDR3 is 12 residues long. Between the trimmed V and J ends, which lost 7 bases and 6 bases, there was a span of 16 bases. As DNA, the CDR3 is TGCAGCGCCGCTGTCGCAGGGGTCGAGCAGTACTTC. Translation: CSAAVAGVEQYF.

The V call is TRBV5-5, the J call TRBJ1-6; 9 bases agree with TRBD1. The CDR3 spans 17 residues. V was pared by 3 bases and J by 0 bases, with 4 bases of the junction left unmatched. The germline gives CDR1 SGHKS, CDR2 YYEKEE (reference sequence). The CDR3 DNA is TGTGCCAGCAGCTCCGGGACAGGGAGCTCCTATAATTCACCCCTCCACTTT. Translating it yields CASSSGTGSSYNSPLHF.

The chain employs TRBV6-1 and TRBJ2-7, with 9 bases identical to TRBD2. The V and J ends lost 0 bases and 2 bases, in that order; junction bases with no gene match: 5. Looked up from germline, CDR1 is MNHNS and CDR2 is SASEGT. This CDR3 region has 16 residues. CDR3 coding DNA: TGTGCCAGCAGTGAAGCCGCTAGCGGGACCCCCTACGAGCAGTACTTC. This encodes CASSEAASGTPYEQYF.

V gene TRBV5-1 combines with J gene TRBJ2-1, with 12 bases identical to TRBD1. Germline CDR1 and CDR2: SGHRS and YFSETQ. J gave up 7 bases and V 4 bases, and 6 bases lay outside the gene matches. The CDR3 totals 15 residues. The DNA for the CDR3 is TGCGCCAGCAGCGGGGACAGGGGGCAATCTAATGAGCAGTTCTTC. As protein: CASSGDRGQSNEQFF.

The CDR3 nucleotides are TGTGCCTGGCAAGGGACAGTCTACGAGCAGTACTTC. Amino acid sequence: CAWQGTVYEQYF. This sequence joins TRBV30 and TRBJ2-7; 7 bases are a match to TRBD1. Germline V gene sequence: CDR1 GTSNPN, CDR2 SVGIG (reference sequence). Trimming at V came to 5 bases and at J to 3 bases, leaving 4 bases not matched to a gene. The CDR3 runs 12 residues. The entire variable domain, with the rest obtained from reference TRBV30 and TRBJ2-7, is as follows: SQTIHQWPATLVQPVGSPLSLECTVEGTSNPNLYWYRQAAGRGLQLLFYSVGIGQISSEVPQNLSASRPQDRQFILSSKKLLLSDSGFYLCAWQGTVYEQYFGPGTRLTVT.

V usage is TRBV3-1 (or the pseudogene TRBV3-2) and J usage is TRBJ1-5, with a possible D match to TRBD1 (5 bases). Germline V gives CDR1 LGHDT, CDR2 YNNKEL (reference sequence). V was cut by 3 bases and J by 11 bases, with 11 bases left in between. The CDR3 spans 12 residues. CDR3 nucleotides: TGTGCCAGCAGCCACCTCCGGGGGGCCCAGCATTTT. Its protein product is CASSHLRGAQHF.